This T cell receptor (beta chain) derives from a study of CDR3 diversity in severe acne. One entry per CDR3 protein, called by TCRdb with MiXCR from the PCR reads. The repertoire includes 100,000 or so distinct CDR3 sequences, 51% of them detected once, and 9.5% to 15% sits in the top ten. This clonotype was seen a few times. V dropped 0 bases and J dropped 5 bases, with 23 bases sitting between them. The CDR3 loop spans 18 amino acids. Germline values: CDR1 DFQATT, CDR2 SNEGSKA (reference sequence). This chain connects TRBV20-1 to TRBJ1-5, with D possibly TRBD1 on 5 matching bases. The specimen was blood. This sequence originates from a male donor with acne. CDR3 coding DNA: TGCAGTGCTAGAGATGTAACTAGCGGGAGGGGATTCTATCAGCCCCAGCATTTT. Translating gives CSARDVTSGRGFYQPQHF.